The rows below give T cell receptor beta chains drawn from one sample of a study of early T cells in non-severe SARS-CoV-2 infection. TCRdb re-called the 5' RACE reads with MiXCR, one entry per CDR3 protein. The sample lists some 57,000 distinct CDR3 sequences; about 10% were seen once. This sample comprised whole blood, obtained at baseline. Receptors were obtained from an adult who was a healthcare worker with PCR-confirmed SARS-CoV-2 infection or an uninfected control (not recorded which). Both conserved end residues are part of each CDR3. D genes are given only for firm matches. The size field is filled for only some rows; it gives once, few, many or a size class.

cdr3_length j_call clone_size v_call d_call cdr3_aa cdr3_nt
15 TRBJ2-5 . TRBV18 TRBD1 CASSPGTGGLETQYF TGTGCCAGCTCACCAGGGACAGGGGGATTGGAGACCCAGTACTTC
15 TRBJ2-1 few TRBV7-9 TRBD1 CASSFGQGVLDEQFF TGTGCCAGCAGTTTTGGACAGGGAGTTTTGGATGAGCAGTTCTTC
14 TRBJ1-2 few TRBV12-3/TRBV12-4 . CASHKREEGYGYTF TGTGCCAGCCATAAGCGGGAGGAGGGTTATGGCTACACCTTC
12 TRBJ2-5 many TRBV28 . CASSFPGETQYF TGTGCCAGCAGTTTTCCCGGGGAGACCCAGTACTTC
15 TRBJ2-1 few TRBV27 TRBD1 CASSLWDSAYNEQFF TGTGCCAGCAGTTTATGGGACAGTGCCTACAATGAGCAGTTCTTC
12 TRBJ1-6 . TRBV7-2 . CASSFMNSPLHF TGTGCCAGCAGCTTTATGAATTCACCCCTCCACTTT
13 TRBJ1-1 many TRBV13 . CASSLRGGTEAFF TGTGCCAGCAGCTTAAGGGGCGGCACTGAAGCTTTCTTT
14 TRBJ1-5 many TRBV12-3/TRBV12-4 . CASSLWQGNQPQHF TGTGCCAGCAGTTTATGGCAGGGCAATCAGCCCCAGCATTTT
13 TRBJ1-1 many TRBV10-1 . CASSGQLNTEAFF TGCGCCAGCAGCGGACAGCTTAACACTGAAGCTTTCTTT
18 TRBJ2-2 few TRBV7-9 TRBD2 CASSLNQGLAGFTGELFF TGTGCCAGCAGCCTGAACCAGGGACTAGCGGGTTTTACCGGGGAGCTGTTTTTT
14 TRBJ2-7 . TRBV7-2 TRBD2 CASRITSGRTEQYF TGTGCCAGCAGAATAACTAGCGGGAGGACCGAGCAGTACTTC
16 TRBJ2-5 many TRBV5-1 TRBD1 CASSSRLTGKGETQYF TGCGCCAGCAGCAGCCGGCTGACAGGGAAGGGGGAGACCCAGTACTTC
15 TRBJ2-3 . TRBV11-2 TRBD2 CASSLAGGAVDTQYF TGTGCCAGCAGCTTAGCGGGAGGGGCGGTGGATACGCAGTATTTT
14 TRBJ2-5 once TRBV7-2 TRBD1 CASSGGQFQETQYF TGTGCCAGCAGCGGGGGACAGTTTCAAGAGACCCAGTACTTC
15 TRBJ2-1 . TRBV7-8 . CASSLRQWSNNEQFF TGTGCCAGCAGCTTAAGACAGTGGTCCAACAATGAGCAGTTCTTC
14 TRBJ1-3 . TRBV7-6 . CASSSNPGVNTIYF TGTGCCAGCAGCTCCAACCCCGGGGTAAACACCATATATTTT
15 TRBJ2-1 . TRBV2 TRBD2 CASSPEGLAGAQQFF TGTGCCAGCAGTCCGGAGGGACTAGCGGGGGCCCAGCAGTTCTTC
16 TRBJ2-3 many TRBV7-2 TRBD2 CASRVGLATITDTQYF TGTGCCAGCAGGGTGGGACTAGCGACGATCACAGATACGCAGTATTTT
17 TRBJ2-1 many TRBV20-1 TRBD2 CSAAGSPGTSGMNEQFF TGCAGTGCCGCGGGGAGTCCTGGGACTAGCGGGATGAATGAGCAGTTCTTC
15 TRBJ2-5 . TRBV5-5 . CASSLRPDFQETQYF TGTGCCAGCAGCTTGCGCCCAGATTTCCAAGAGACCCAGTACTTC
16 TRBJ2-1 . TRBV11-2 . CASSLEGGRSYNEQFF TGTGCCAGCAGCTTGGAAGGGGGTCGGTCCTACAATGAGCAGTTCTTC